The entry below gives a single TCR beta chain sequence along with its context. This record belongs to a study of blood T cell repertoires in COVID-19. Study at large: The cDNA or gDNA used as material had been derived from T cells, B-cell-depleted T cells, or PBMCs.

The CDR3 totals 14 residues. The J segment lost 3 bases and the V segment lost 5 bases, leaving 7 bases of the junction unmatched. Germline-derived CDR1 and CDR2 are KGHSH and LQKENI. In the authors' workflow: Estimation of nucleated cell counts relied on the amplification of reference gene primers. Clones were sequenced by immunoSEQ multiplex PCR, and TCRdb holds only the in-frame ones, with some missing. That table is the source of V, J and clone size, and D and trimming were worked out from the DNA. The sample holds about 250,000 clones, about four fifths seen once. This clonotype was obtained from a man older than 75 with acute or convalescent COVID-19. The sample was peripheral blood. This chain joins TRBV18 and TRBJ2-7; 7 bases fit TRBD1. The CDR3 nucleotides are TGTGCCAGCTCAGAGGGGGCACTGAGCTACGAGCAGTACTTC. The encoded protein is CASSEGALSYEQYF.